This T cell receptor beta chain was identified in a study of identical twins. Whole-study findings and limits: Abundant beta clonotypes from cord blood had fewer insertions, unlike memory repertoires, which showed none. Models came in too low on out-of-frame TCR alpha sharing in monozygotic twins.

This clonotype was picked up a small number of times. Its antigen is unidentified. A universal primer site arose from template switching, and cDNA bore unique molecular identifiers. One entry per CDR3 protein, called by TCRdb with MiXCR from the 5' RACE reads. The sample consists of some 710,000 distinct CDR3 sequences, roughly 6.2% of them appearing once. The CDR3 has 20 residues. Deletions cut 0 bases from V and 2 bases from J, with 25 bases between. Germline V lookup: CDR1 LNHNV, CDR2 YYDKDF (reference sequence). The sequenced sample consisted of naive T cells sorted from blood. The sequence came from a man between 18 and 35 years old in good health. J is TRBJ1-2 and V is TRBV15, with D perhaps matching TRBD1 (5 bases). The CDR3 reads CATSRDYRGRWTSRNYGYTF. In DNA, the CDR3 is TGTGCCACCAGCAGAGATTATCGGGGACGATGGACTTCTAGGAACTATGGCTACACCTTC.